This T cell receptor beta chain originates from a study of blood T cells in healthy people across ages. The draw of peripheral blood yielded ten milliliters from each donor. For this clonotype: The target antigen is unknown.

Findings and caveats of the study: Naive and antigen-experienced cells were not separated, limiting conclusive comparison. Correlation between TCR beta diversity and naive T cell percentage was strong. In older individuals, TCR beta diversity per million T cells was lower, falling roughly linearly with age.

A J-beta primer mix and a sample-barcoded 5' primer were used in a second PCR of roughly 6 to 11 cycles. Using its own MiXCR run on the 5' RACE reads, TCRdb lists one record per CDR3 protein. The data show about 1.5 million distinct CDR3 sequences, roughly 43% seen once. Germline V lookup: CDR1 MGHRA, CDR2 YSYEKL. The CDR3 is 17 residues long. The V gene lost 3 bases and the J gene lost 0 bases, with 18 bases spanning the gap. The chain joins TRBV4-1 to TRBJ2-7, with a tentative D call TRBD1 (5 bases). Sequencing input: blood. This TCR came from a woman aged 18-29 years in good health. CDR3 DNA sequence: TGCGCCAGCAGCCAGGTCCTCCTTCAGGGCAGCTCCTACGAGCAGTACTTC. Translated, it gives CASSQVLLQGSSYEQYF.